This T cell receptor beta chain was sequenced in a study of cytomegalovirus exposure and HLA in healthy donors. The wider study: The 90 to 150 validation repertoires were produced on the same platform as the roughly 690 repertoires of the first cohort. This was reported in a later analysis. Study conclusions and caveats: The classifier was said to identify cytomegalovirus status with high specificity and sensitivity. The tendency of first-cohort TCR clusters to co-occur in the 120 or so validation repertoires was the finding of a later analysis.

Concerning this clone itself: Its matching antigen is unknown.

Sequencing used immunoSEQ multiplex PCR; TCRdb keeps in-frame clones, though not all of them. The table includes more than 150,000 clones, about 80% detected once. This TCR came from a woman under 30 in good health and CMV-seropositive. The sequencing input was PBMCs.

The CDR3 sequence is CASSQDRARGYGYTF. DNA for the CDR3: TGCGCCAGCAGCCAAGATCGGGCCCGGGGGTATGGCTACACCTTC. The chain couples TRBV4-3 to TRBJ1-2; possibly TRBD1 for D (5 bases). Germline V gives CDR1 LGHNA, CDR2 YSLEER. This CDR3 has 15 amino acids. V was pared by 0 bases and J by 5 bases, with 13 bases between.